Listed below are T cell receptor beta chains from one sample, sequenced in a study of CD8 T cells in Susac syndrome. TCRdb reprocessed the immunoSEQ multiplex PCR reads with MiXCR, giving one entry per CDR3 protein. The sample yields about 140,000 distinct CDR3 sequences, roughly 94% seen once. The sequenced material came from CD8+ T cells from PBMCs. These TCRs come from a human donor with Susac syndrome. Each CDR3 is given with its conserved first and last residue. A D gene is named only where the DNA matches it firmly. Some rows mark clone size as missing; the rest say once, few, many or name a class of expanded clone.

>.|TRBJ2-1|TRBD2|TRBV9
TGTGCCAGCAGCTACCGGACCGGTGCGGGGGACAATGAGCAGTTCTTC
CASSYRTGAGDNEQFF
>.|TRBJ2-1|.|TRBV12-3/TRBV12-4
TGTGCCAGCGGACCCCACAGGTGGGCCTACAATGAGCAGTTCTTC
CASGPHRWAYNEQFF
>.|TRBJ2-2|.|TRBV6-6
TGTGCCAGCAGGGACACCGGGGAGCTGTTTTTT
CASRDTGELFF
>.|TRBJ1-2|.|TRBV19
TGTGCCAGTAGTATCCTGTCAGGTGGAAATGGCTACACCTTC
CASSILSGGNGYTF
>.|TRBJ2-2|.|TRBV13
TGTGCCAGCAGCTTAGGCCCCAGCGGTCAGAACACCGGGGAGCTGTTTTTT
CASSLGPSGQNTGELFF
>.|TRBJ2-7|TRBD1|TRBV5-1
TGCGCCAGCAGCCCATCAGGGGGCCACGAGCAGTACTTC
CASSPSGGHEQYF
>.|TRBJ2-7|TRBD2|TRBV28
TGTGCCAGCTGGGGAGGGCCCTACGAGCAGTACTTC
CASWGGPYEQYF
>.|TRBJ2-1|TRBD1|TRBV27
TGTGCCAGCAGTACAGGGGGGCTATACAATGAGCAGTTCTTC
CASSTGGLYNEQFF
>few|TRBJ2-7|.|TRBV9
TGTGCCAGCAGCGGCCCGGGGTCCTACGAGCAGTACTTC
CASSGPGSYEQYF
>few|TRBJ2-7|TRBD1|TRBV27
TGTGCCAGCCGTCGCGGGGAGACAGGGGGGCAGTACTTC
CASRRGETGGQYF
>.|TRBJ2-7|.|TRBV3-1
TGTGCCAGCAGCCAAGAAAAGCGAGGGGTTAATTACGAGCAGTACTTC
CASSQEKRGVNYEQYF
>.|TRBJ2-7|.|TRBV13
TGTGCCAGCAGCTTAAGACGCCAGCCGGACTACGAGCAGTACTTC
CASSLRRQPDYEQYF
>.|TRBJ2-2|TRBD1|TRBV3-1
TGTGCCAGTAGGGGGCTCACCGGGGAGCTGTTTTTT
CASRGLTGELFF
>.|TRBJ2-1|TRBD2|TRBV27
TGTGCCAGCAGTCCTCTAGCGGTTAGCTCCTACAATGAGCAGTTCTTC
CASSPLAVSSYNEQFF
>.|TRBJ2-7|.|TRBV7-8
TGTGCCAGCAACCTTTGGGGTTCTGGCGAGCAGTACTTC
CASNLWGSGEQYF
>.|TRBJ2-2|TRBD2|TRBV5-6
TGTGCCAGCAGCTTGCTGCTAGCGGGGGACACCGGGGAGCTGTTTTTT
CASSLLLAGDTGELFF
>.|TRBJ1-5|.|TRBV6-5
TGTGCCACCAGCCCGACGGGTCAGCCCCAGCATTTT
CATSPTGQPQHF
>.|TRBJ2-2|.|TRBV20-1
TGCAGTGCTAGTGAGGGGGTTAACACCGGGGAGCTGTTTTTT
CSASEGVNTGELFF
>.|TRBJ1-4|.|TRBV9
TGTGCCAGCAGCGTAGAAGGGGTGACTAATGAAAAACTGTTTTTT
CASSVEGVTNEKLFF
>.|TRBJ2-7|.|TRBV7-9
TGTGCCAGCAGCTCGGTGACTAGCTCCTACGAGCAGTACTTC
CASSSVTSSYEQYF
>.|TRBJ2-1|.|TRBV9
TGTGCCAGCAGCGTCGCGGGGAGCTCGAATGAGCAGTTCTTC
CASSVAGSSNEQFF
>.|TRBJ2-5|.|TRBV3-1
TGTGCCAGCAGCCAAGTGCAAGGGCAGGAGACCCAGTACTTC
CASSQVQGQETQYF
>.|TRBJ2-7|TRBD1|TRBV4-1
TGCGCCAGCAGCCAAGTCGTGGGACAGTTTTCATCCTACGAGCAGTACTTC
CASSQVVGQFSSYEQYF
>.|TRBJ2-1|TRBD2|TRBV7-9
TGTGCCAGCCGGACTAGCGGGGGGGGAAATGAGCAGTTCTTC
CASRTSGGGNEQFF
>.|TRBJ2-6|.|TRBV2
TGTGCCAGCAGTGGTGGCACCTACTCTGGGGCCAACGTCCTGACTTTC
CASSGGTYSGANVLTF
>.|TRBJ2-2|.|TRBV25-1
TGTGCCAGCAGTGAAGGTCGGGGAGACACCGGGGAGCTGTTTTTT
CASSEGRGDTGELFF
>.|TRBJ2-5|.|TRBV9
TGTGCCAGCAGCGAGCGGACAGCCTACCAAGAGACCCAGTACTTC
CASSERTAYQETQYF
>.|TRBJ2-3|TRBD2|TRBV29-1
TGCAGCGTTCCCGGGACTAGCAATGCAGATACGCAGTATTTT
CSVPGTSNADTQYF
>.|TRBJ2-2|.|TRBV28
TGTGCCAGCAGCCGCGGGACCCGTCCCGGGGAGCTGTTTTTT
CASSRGTRPGELFF
>.|TRBJ2-1|.|TRBV24-1
TGTGCGGTAGGGTTCGGTTCCTACAATGAGCAGTTCTTC
CAVGFGSYNEQFF
>.|TRBJ1-5|.|TRBV7-9
TGTGCCAGCAGTTCGGACAGTAGCAATCAGCCCCAGCATTTT
CASSSDSSNQPQHF
>.|TRBJ1-1|.|TRBV9
TGTGCCAGCAGCGCTACAGGACAGGAAGCTTTCTTT
CASSATGQEAFF
>.|TRBJ1-1|.|TRBV29-1
TGCAGCGTTGGTTCCCCCACTGAAGCTTTCTTT
CSVGSPTEAFF
>.|TRBJ2-1|.|TRBV28
TGTGCCAGCAGTTTCATAGACTTTGACAATGAGCAGTTCTTC
CASSFIDFDNEQFF
>.|TRBJ2-1|TRBD2|TRBV12-3/TRBV12-4
TGTGCCAGCAGTACACTAGCGGGTGGTATGAATGAGCAGTTCTTC
CASSTLAGGMNEQFF
>.|TRBJ2-3|TRBD2|TRBV7-6
TGTGCCAGCAGCTCTCGACTAGCGCCGGAGATCGGCGCAGATACGCAGTATTTT
CASSSRLAPEIGADTQYF
>.|TRBJ2-7|.|TRBV5-4
TGTGCCAGCAGCCCAGGGGCGGGATACGAGCAGTACTTC
CASSPGAGYEQYF
>.|TRBJ2-7|TRBD1|TRBV7-9
TGTGCCAGCAGACCCCCCGGGACAGGGCCCTACGAGCAGTACTTC
CASRPPGTGPYEQYF
>.|TRBJ2-5|TRBD1|TRBV27
TGTGCCAGCAGTCCAATGACAGGGGAGACCCAGTACTTC
CASSPMTGETQYF
>.|TRBJ1-2|.|TRBV7-6
TGTGCCAGCAGCCCTAGCCCGGAGAACTATGGCTACACCTTC
CASSPSPENYGYTF
>.|TRBJ2-7|.|TRBV5-1
TGCGCCTCCGGGGACTCCCTCTACGAGCAGTACTTC
CASGDSLYEQYF
>.|TRBJ2-5|.|TRBV27
TGTGCCAGCAGCAGACCCCCGTCCGAGACCCAGTACTTC
CASSRPPSETQYF
>.|TRBJ2-1|TRBD1|TRBV18
TGTGCCAGCTCACCAGATTTGGGACAGGGGATTTACAATGAGCAGTTCTTC
CASSPDLGQGIYNEQFF
>.|TRBJ1-3|.|TRBV11-2
TGTGCCAGCAGCGCGTGGGGACCTCGGGGTGGAAACACCATATATTTT
CASSAWGPRGGNTIYF
>.|TRBJ2-7|.|TRBV12-3/TRBV12-4
TGTGCCAGCAGTCCCCGGGTCCAAACCTACGAGCAGTACTTC
CASSPRVQTYEQYF
>.|TRBJ2-7|.|TRBV30
TGTGCCTGGAGTGTCGGCTGGAACTACGAGCAGTACTTC
CAWSVGWNYEQYF